The 21 T cell receptor beta chains in this list originate from one sample, sequenced in a study of human T cells and chemical hapten exposure. Using its own MiXCR run on the RACE reads, TCRdb lists one record per CDR3 protein. Of approximately 50,000 distinct CDR3 sequences in the sample, roughly 9% are singletons; the top ten hold approximately 9.5%. The time point was: pre-sensitization, week 0. Indicated treatment: therapeutic diphenylcyclopropenone sensitization with weekly scalp DPC. Whole blood that had not been fractionated was the source of extracted total RNA. Material: whole blood, obtained in connection with sensitization to the hapten diphenylcyclopropenone (DPC). The receptors derive from a woman aged 25 to 39 with alopecia areata. Some clones in this sample may be carry-over from other donors' samples.

The V call is TRBV11-1, the J call TRBJ1-1; TRBD1 might be the D (6 bases). V lost 4 bases to trimming and J lost 1 base, with 10 bases between them. Germline loops: CDR1 SGHAT, CDR2 FQDESV (reference sequence). The CDR3 extends over 14 amino acids. As DNA, the CDR3 is TGTGCCAGCAGCTCCGGGACAAGGAACACTGAAGCTTTCTTT. Translating it yields CASSSGTRNTEAFF. Combining the CDR3 with reference TRBV11-1 and TRBJ1-1 gives the whole variable domain EAEVAQSPRYKITEKSQAVAFWCDPISGHATLYWYRQILGQGPELLVQFQDESVVDDSQLPKDRFSAERLKGVDSTLKIQPAELGDSAMYLCASSSGTRNTEAFFGQGTRLTVV.

The chain links TRBV12-3 or TRBV12-4 to TRBJ1-6; no clear D gene. The CDR3 totals 12 residues. Trimming took 6 bases from V and 8 from J, leaving 8 bases between them. CDR3 bases: TGTGCCAGCAGCCCTGGTGATTCACCCCTCCACTTT. This sequence encodes CASSPGDSPLHF.

This clonotype was seen many times. This sequence joins TRBV20-1 and TRBJ2-5, with D perhaps given as TRBD1 or TRBD2 (5 bases each). The CDR3 sequence is 16 residues long. Germline V gene lookup returns CDR1 DFQATT and CDR2 SNEGSKA (reference sequence). The V end was cut by 0 bases, the J end by 4 bases, with 18 bases between. CDR3 nucleotides: TGCAGTGCTAGAGATTTAGGAAGGGGAGATAGAGAGACCCAGTACTTC. Translating gives CSARDLGRGDRETQYF.

The V gene is TRBV20-1, the J gene TRBJ2-7; D might be TRBD2 (5 bases). CDR3 length equals 14 residues. Germline assignment: CDR1 DFQATT and CDR2 SNEGSKA (reference sequence). V lost 3 bases, J lost 3 bases, and 15 bases lay in between. The CDR3 nucleotides read TGCAGTGCTAGGGTCGGAGGTGGAGGCTACGAGCAGTACTTC. This sequence encodes CSARVGGGGYEQYF.

This clonotype was seen at least ten times. The gene calls are TRBV28 and TRBJ1-4; D not resolved. Trimming cost V 4 bases and J 12 bases, with 15 bases left between them. The germline V gene has CDR1 MDHEN and CDR2 SYDVKM. The CDR3 totals 13 residues. CDR3 nucleotide sequence: TGTGCCAGCAGTTACCCCGGTGTGCCTGAACTGTTTTTT. Its protein is CASSYPGVPELFF.

Turning to this clonotype: A much bigger clone sits one base away, suggesting this may be a read error. V and J are TRBV6-5 and TRBJ2-1; D perhaps matches TRBD2 (6 bases). The germline V gene has CDR1 MNHEY and CDR2 SVGAGI. The V end was cut by 4 bases, the J end by 15 bases, with 19 bases between. The CDR3 is 13 residues long. The DNA of the CDR3 is TGTGCCAGCAGTTCCACGGGACTCCCTTCCTGGTTCTTC. Translation gives CASSSTGLPSWFF.

This clonotype turned up a few times. This rearrangement joins TRBV9 to TRBJ1-1; D not resolved. V dropped 4 bases and J dropped 1 base, with 11 bases sitting between them. CDR1 is SGDLS, CDR2 YYNGEE, per germline. This CDR3 contains 14 residues. The CDR3 nucleotides read TGTGCCAGCAGCCCCCAAGTCTCGAACACTGAAGCTTTCTTT. Protein product: CASSPQVSNTEAFF. Drawing the rest from reference TRBV9 and TRBJ1-1, the complete variable domain is DSGVTQTPKHLITATGQRVTLRCSPRSGDLSVYWYQQSLDQGLQFLIQYYNGEERAKGNILERFSAQQFPDLHSELNLSSLELGDSALYFCASSPQVSNTEAFFGQGTRLTVV.

This clonotype has a handful of counts. This chain links TRBV6-6 with TRBJ1-2; D is ambiguous. V lost 6 bases and J 5 bases, leaving 19 bases between the germline ends. The CDR3 is 15 residues long. The germline V gene encodes CDR1 MNHNY and CDR2 SVGAGI (reference sequence). CDR3 nucleotides: TGTGCCAGCAGAACAGACGGTGGCCGAGCTTATGGCTACACCTTC. Translating it yields CASRTDGGRAYGYTF.

This chain connects TRBV28 to TRBJ1-5; 9 positions agree with TRBD1. Germline V lookup: CDR1 MDHEN, CDR2 SYDVKM. CDR3 length: 16 residues. The V segment lost 5 bases and the J segment 3 bases; nucleotides outside the gene matches: 8. CDR3 loop: CASSEPGQGFNQPQHF. The CDR3 nucleotides are TGTGCCAGCAGTGAACCGGGACAGGGTTTCAATCAGCCCCAGCATTTT.

The V gene is TRBV5-5, the J gene TRBJ1-1, with TRBD1 matching over 10 bases. Trimming cost V 4 bases and J 5 bases; bases outside gene matches: 5. Per the germline V gene, CDR1 is SGHKS and CDR2 is YYEKEE (reference sequence). This CDR3 has 14 amino acids. In DNA form, the CDR3 reads TGTGCCAGCAGCAGACAGGGGGCAGGGACTGAAGCTTTCTTT. As protein: CASSRQGAGTEAFF.

This clonotype appeared many times. Germline and junction disagree at one end, which may indicate a read error. V gene TRBV29-1 combines with J gene TRBJ1-2, with D possibly being TRBD1 (6 bases). The CDR3 has 12 amino acids. The germline CDR1 and CDR2 sequences are SQVTM and ANQGSEA. The CDR3 sequence: CSVEDGQRGISF. Written as DNA, the CDR3 is TGCAGCGTTGAAGACGGACAAAGGGGGATCTCGTTC.

This clonotype was seen repeatedly, ten times or more. The V gene is TRBV4-1, the J gene TRBJ2-7, with 7 nucleotides matching TRBD2. Trimming at V came to 1 base and at J to 2 bases, leaving 8 bases not matched to a gene. CDR1 and CDR2 (germline): MGHRA, YSYEKL. The CDR3 contains 16 residues. In DNA form, the CDR3 reads TGCGCCAGCAGCCAAGTCCAGCGGGGCAAGACCTACGAGCAGTACTTC. It codes for CASSQVQRGKTYEQYF.

V is TRBV7-2 and J is TRBJ1-2; D not certain. The CDR3 is 13 amino acids. V was shortened by 5 bases and J by 3 bases, with 10 bases between the two germline ends. Germline V gene sequence: CDR1 SGHTA, CDR2 FQGNSA. This CDR3 is CASSPMRDYGYTF. CDR3 nucleotide sequence: TGTGCCAGCAGCCCCATGAGGGACTATGGCTACACCTTC.

This clonotype was seen only a few times. The CDR3 DNA follows: TGCGCCAGCAGCTTGGTGATAGCGGGGCGACAAGAGACCCAGTACTTC. This translates into CASSLVIAGRQETQYF. The J gene is TRBJ2-5, the V gene TRBV5-1; 8 bases align to TRBD2. J lost 2 bases, V lost 0 bases, and 6 bases had no gene match. The CDR3 spans 16 residues. Germline V gene sequence: CDR1 SGHRS, CDR2 YFSETQ.

V is TRBV7-8 and J is TRBJ2-3; D ambiguous. This CDR3 contains 16 residues. Germline loops: CDR1 SGHVS, CDR2 FQNEAQ. The germline V and J ends were trimmed by 5 bases and 0 bases, with 15 bases remaining between them. CDR3 loop: CASSLVTRQSTDTQYF. DNA for the CDR3: TGTGCCAGCAGCCTTGTAACCCGTCAAAGCACAGATACGCAGTATTTT.

This clonotype was recorded a few times. The rearrangement joins TRBV20-1 to TRBJ2-2; 8 bases line up with TRBD1. CDR3 size: 14 residues. The junction had 2 bases not matched to a gene; V was cut back by 4 bases and J by 1 base. Per germline, CDR1 DFQATT and CDR2 SNEGSKA (reference sequence). The CDR3 is CSATQGGNTGELFF. Here the CDR3 DNA reads TGCAGTGCTACACAGGGGGGGAACACCGGGGAGCTGTTTTTT.

V usage is TRBV19 and J usage is TRBJ1-1; TRBD1 agrees at 10 bases. J lost 7 bases, V lost 6 bases, and 8 bases had no gene match. The length of the CDR3 is 14 residues. Germline V gene sequence: CDR1 LNHDA, CDR2 SQIVND (reference sequence). The CDR3: CASRTRDRGSEAFF. DNA for the CDR3: TGTGCCAGTAGAACCCGGGACAGGGGCAGTGAAGCTTTCTTT.

This clonotype showed up many times. J is TRBJ1-4 and V is TRBV2, with D perhaps TRBD1 (5 bases). CDR1 SNHLY and CDR2 FYNNEI come from the germline V gene. This CDR3 is 14 amino acids long. With 7 bases removed from V and 8 bases from J, the gap between germline ends came to 17 bases. CDR3 loop: CASNDQGHREKLFF. The DNA of the CDR3 is TGTGCCAGCAATGATCAGGGTCATCGGGAAAAACTGTTTTTT.

Ten or more counts support this clonotype. The chain carries TRBV19 and TRBJ1-1, with D uncertain. The CDR3 is 13 amino acids. Per germline, CDR1 LNHDA and CDR2 SQIVND (reference sequence). With 3 bases removed from V and 3 bases from J, the gap between germline ends came to 8 bases. CDR3 bases: TGTGCCAGTAGTATTTACTGGGACACTGAAGCTTTCTTT. Amino acid sequence: CASSIYWDTEAFF.

By sample share, this clonotype is medium-sized (0.01 to 0.1%). The gene calls are TRBV5-1 and TRBJ2-5; the D call may be TRBD1 or TRBD2 (5 bases each). The germline CDR1 and CDR2 sequences are SGHRS and YFSETQ. This CDR3 contains 15 residues. V gave up 4 bases and J gave up 3 bases, with 16 bases separating them. CDR3 region: CASSPWDGAKETQYF. The CDR3 DNA is TGCGCCAGCAGCCCCTGGGACGGCGCGAAAGAGACCCAGTACTTC.

This clonotype was recorded a few times. The chain has TRBV6-2 or TRBV6-3 and TRBJ1-5; tentatively, D is TRBD1 (6 bases). V gave up 6 bases and J gave up 9 bases, with 18 bases separating them. This CDR3 comprises 14 residues. From germline, CDR1 is MNHEY and CDR2 SVGEGT. The CDR3 here is CASRDTGTSGPQHF. The CDR3 DNA is TGTGCCAGCAGGGACACTGGGACATCGGGGCCCCAGCATTTT.